The entry below gives a single T cell receptor (beta chain) sequence along with its context. This sample stems from a study of blood T cell repertoires in COVID-19. Original handling: Counts of nucleated cells, estimated from reference gene primer amplification, were obtained. Method: immunoSEQ multiplex PCR; TCRdb's copy keeps in-frame clones and lacks some. V, J and clone size derive from that table, while D and trimming were established from the DNA sequence. In the table there are 200,000 or so clones, 70% to 90% of which are singletons. Allocation to cohorts depended on clinical history reported by the participants. In Cohort 3, a recovered donor had either two negative PCRs, clearance, or symptom resolution. CDR1 is SGHNT, CDR2 YYREEE, per germline (reference sequence). The length of the CDR3 is 13 residues. The V and J ends lost 2 bases and 12 bases respectively, with 17 bases between them.

Sequencing was performed on PBMCs or T cells enriched from blood (not recorded which). The clonotype originates from a man under 40 who had recovered from COVID-19. The rearrangement links TRBV5-4 to TRBJ1-2, with D possibly TRBD1 on 6 matching bases. The CDR3 nucleotides are TGTGCCAGCAGCTTTGGACAGACCCCAACCCACACCTTC. Translated: CASSFGQTPTHTF.